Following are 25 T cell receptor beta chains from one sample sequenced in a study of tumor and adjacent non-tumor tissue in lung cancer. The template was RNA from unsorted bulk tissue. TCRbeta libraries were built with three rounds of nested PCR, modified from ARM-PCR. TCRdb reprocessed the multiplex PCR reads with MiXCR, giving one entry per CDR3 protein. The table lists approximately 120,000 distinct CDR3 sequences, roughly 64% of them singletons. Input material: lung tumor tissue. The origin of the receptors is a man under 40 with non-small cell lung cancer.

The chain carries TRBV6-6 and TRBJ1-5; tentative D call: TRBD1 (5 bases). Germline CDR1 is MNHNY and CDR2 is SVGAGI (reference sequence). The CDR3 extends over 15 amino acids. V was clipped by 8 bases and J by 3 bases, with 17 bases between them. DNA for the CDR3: TGTGCCAGCCGTCCGTGGGGGGTCTACAATCAGCCCCAGCATTTT. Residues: CASRPWGVYNQPQHF.

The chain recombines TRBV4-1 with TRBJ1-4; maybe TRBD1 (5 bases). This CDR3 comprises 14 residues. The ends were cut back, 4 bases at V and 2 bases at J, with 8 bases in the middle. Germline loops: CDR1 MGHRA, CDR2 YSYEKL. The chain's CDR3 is CASSRQWTNEKLFF. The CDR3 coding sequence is TGCGCCAGCAGCCGACAGTGGACTAATGAAAAACTGTTTTTT.

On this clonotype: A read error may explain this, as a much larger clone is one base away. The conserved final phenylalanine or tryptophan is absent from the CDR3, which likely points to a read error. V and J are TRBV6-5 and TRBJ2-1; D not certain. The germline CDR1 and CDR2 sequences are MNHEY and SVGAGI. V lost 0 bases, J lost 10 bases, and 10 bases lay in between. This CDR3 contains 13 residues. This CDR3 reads CASSYSQAAEQFL. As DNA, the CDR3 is TGTGCCAGCAGTTACTCGCAGGCGGCGGAGCAGTTCCTC.

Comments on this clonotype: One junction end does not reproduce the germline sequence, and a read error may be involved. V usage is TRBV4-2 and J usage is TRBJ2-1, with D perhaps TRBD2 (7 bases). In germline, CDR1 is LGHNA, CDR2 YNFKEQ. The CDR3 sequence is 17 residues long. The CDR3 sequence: CASSQLGGTKKIDEQIF. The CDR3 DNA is TGTGCCAGCAGCCAGCTGGGGGGGACAAAAAAAATTGATGAGCAGATCTTC.

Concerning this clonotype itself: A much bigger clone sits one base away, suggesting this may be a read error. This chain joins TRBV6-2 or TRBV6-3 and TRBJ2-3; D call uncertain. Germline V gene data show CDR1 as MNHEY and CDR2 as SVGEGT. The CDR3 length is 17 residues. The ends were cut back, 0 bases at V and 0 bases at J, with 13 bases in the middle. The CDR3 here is CASSYSRAGSSTDTQYF. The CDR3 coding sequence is TGTGCCAGCAGTTACTCCCGGGCAGGAAGTAGCACAGATACGCAGTATTTT.

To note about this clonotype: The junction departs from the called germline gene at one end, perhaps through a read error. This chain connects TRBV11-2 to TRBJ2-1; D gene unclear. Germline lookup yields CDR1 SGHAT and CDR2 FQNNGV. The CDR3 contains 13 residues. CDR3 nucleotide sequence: TGTGCCAGCAGCCTAGACGAATTGACTGAGCAGTATTTC. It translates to CASSLDELTEQYF.

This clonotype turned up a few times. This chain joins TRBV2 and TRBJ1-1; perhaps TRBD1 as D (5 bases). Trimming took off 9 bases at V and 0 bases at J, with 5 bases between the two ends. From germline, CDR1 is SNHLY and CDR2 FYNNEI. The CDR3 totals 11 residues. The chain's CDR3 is CARTVNTEAFF. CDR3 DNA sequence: TGTGCCAGGACAGTGAACACTGAAGCTTTCTTT.

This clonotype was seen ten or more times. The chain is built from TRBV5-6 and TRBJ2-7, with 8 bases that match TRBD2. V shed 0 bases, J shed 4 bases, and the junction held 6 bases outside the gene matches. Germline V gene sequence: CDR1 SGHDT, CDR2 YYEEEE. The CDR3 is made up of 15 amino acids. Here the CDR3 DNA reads TGTGCCAGCAGCTTGGTCGGGACTAGTTTATACGAGCAGTACTTC. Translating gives CASSLVGTSLYEQYF.

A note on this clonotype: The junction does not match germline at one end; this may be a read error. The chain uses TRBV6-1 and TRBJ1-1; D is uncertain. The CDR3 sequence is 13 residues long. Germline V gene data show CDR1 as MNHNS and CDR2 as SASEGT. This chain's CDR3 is CASSRTANTEASF. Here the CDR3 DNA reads TGTGCCAGCAGTCGGACCGCAAACACTGAAGCTTCCTTT.

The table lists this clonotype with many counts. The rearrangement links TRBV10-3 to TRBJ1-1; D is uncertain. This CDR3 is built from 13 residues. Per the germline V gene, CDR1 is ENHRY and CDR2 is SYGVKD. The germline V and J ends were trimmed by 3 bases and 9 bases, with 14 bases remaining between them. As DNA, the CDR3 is TGTGCCATCAGTGACCCCACCGGCTCTCAAGCTTTCTTT. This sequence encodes CAISDPTGSQAFF.

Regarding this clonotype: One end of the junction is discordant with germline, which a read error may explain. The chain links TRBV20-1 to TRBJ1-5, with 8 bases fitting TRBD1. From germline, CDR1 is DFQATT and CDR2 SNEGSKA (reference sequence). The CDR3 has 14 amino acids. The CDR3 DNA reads TGCAGTGCTGGCCCGGACAGGGCTGGTCAGCCCCAACATTTT. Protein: CSAGPDRAGQPQHF.

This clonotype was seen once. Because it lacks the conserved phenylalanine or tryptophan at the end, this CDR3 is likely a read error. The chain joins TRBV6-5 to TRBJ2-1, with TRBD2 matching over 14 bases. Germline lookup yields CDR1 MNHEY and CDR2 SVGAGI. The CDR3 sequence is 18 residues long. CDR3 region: CVSSYFLPGLAGGHEQFS. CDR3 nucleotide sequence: TGTGTCAGCAGTTACTTTCTCCCCGGACTAGCGGGAGGCCATGAGCAGTTCTCC.

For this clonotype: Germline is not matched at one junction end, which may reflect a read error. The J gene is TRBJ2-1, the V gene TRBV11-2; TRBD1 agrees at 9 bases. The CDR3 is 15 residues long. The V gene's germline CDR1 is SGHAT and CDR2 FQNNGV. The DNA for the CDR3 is TGTACCAGCAACTTACCGGGACAGGGTATGGATGAGCAGTTCTTC. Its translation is CTSNLPGQGMDEQFF.

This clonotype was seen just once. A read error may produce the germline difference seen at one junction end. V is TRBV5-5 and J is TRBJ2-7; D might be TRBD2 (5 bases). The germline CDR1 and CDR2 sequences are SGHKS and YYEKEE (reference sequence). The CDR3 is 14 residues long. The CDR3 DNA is TGTGCCAGCGGCTTGGGTAGCGAAGCAATTGGGCAGTACTTC. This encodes CASGLGSEAIGQYF.

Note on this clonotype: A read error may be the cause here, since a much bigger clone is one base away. CDR3 loop: CASSQAGLAGGANTRELFF. The CDR3 DNA reads as TGTGCCAGCAGCCAAGCGGGACTAGCGGGGGGCGCGAACACCAGGGAGCTGTTTTTT. V usage is TRBV4-2 and J usage is TRBJ2-2; TRBD2 matches 15 bases. The CDR3 is made up of 19 amino acids. Germline assignment: CDR1 LGHNA and CDR2 YNFKEQ.

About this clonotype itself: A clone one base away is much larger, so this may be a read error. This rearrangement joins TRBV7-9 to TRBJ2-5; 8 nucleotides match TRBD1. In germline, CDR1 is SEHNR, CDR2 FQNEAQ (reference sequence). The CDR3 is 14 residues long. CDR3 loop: CASSFGQGQETKYF. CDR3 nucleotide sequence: TGTGCCAGCAGCTTCGGACAGGGCCAAGAGACCAAGTACTTC.

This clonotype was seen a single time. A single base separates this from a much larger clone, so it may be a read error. CDR3 bases: TGTGCCAGCAGTGACAACACAGATACGCAGTATTTT. Its protein is CASSDNTDTQYF. The gene calls are TRBV6-1 and TRBJ2-3; no clear D. Per the germline V gene, CDR1 is MNHNS and CDR2 is SASEGT. This CDR3 contains 12 residues. Between the trimmed V and J ends, which lost 3 bases and 2 bases, there was a span of 3 bases.

The CDR3 is CSVEQNAGAEAFF. In nucleotides, the CDR3 is TGCAGCGTTGAACAGAATGCCGGAGCTGAAGCTTTCTTT. The rearrangement links TRBV29-1 to TRBJ1-1; D gene ambiguous. The length of the CDR3 is 13 residues. V was cut by 2 bases and J by 6 bases, with 13 bases left in between. The germline V gene encodes CDR1 SQVTM and CDR2 ANQGSEA.

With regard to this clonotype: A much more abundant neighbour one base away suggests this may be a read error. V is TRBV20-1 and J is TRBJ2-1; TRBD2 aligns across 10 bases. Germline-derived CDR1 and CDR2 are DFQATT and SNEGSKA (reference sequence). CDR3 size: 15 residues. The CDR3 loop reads CSASVGTSVYSEQFF. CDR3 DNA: TGCAGTGCTAGTGTAGGGACTAGCGTCTACAGTGAGCAGTTCTTC.

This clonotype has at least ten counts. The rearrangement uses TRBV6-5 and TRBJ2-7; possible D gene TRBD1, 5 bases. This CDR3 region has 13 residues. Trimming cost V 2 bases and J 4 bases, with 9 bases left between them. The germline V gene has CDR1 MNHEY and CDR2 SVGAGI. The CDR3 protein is CASSYRGVYEQYF. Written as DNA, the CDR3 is TGTGCCAGCAGTTACAGGGGTGTATACGAGCAGTACTTC.

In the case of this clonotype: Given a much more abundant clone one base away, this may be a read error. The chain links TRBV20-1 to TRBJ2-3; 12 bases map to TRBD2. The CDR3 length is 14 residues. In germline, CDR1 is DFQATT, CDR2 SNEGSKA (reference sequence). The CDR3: CGLLLAGGGGTQYF. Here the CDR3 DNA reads TGCGGTCTACTACTAGCGGGGGGCGGGGGGACGCAGTATTTT.

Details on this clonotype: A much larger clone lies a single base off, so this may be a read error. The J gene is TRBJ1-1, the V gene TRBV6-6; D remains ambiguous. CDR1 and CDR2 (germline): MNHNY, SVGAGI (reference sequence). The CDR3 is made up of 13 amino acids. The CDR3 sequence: CASNRAMNTVAFF. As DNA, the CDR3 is TGTGCCAGCAACCGAGCAATGAACACTGTAGCTTTCTTT.

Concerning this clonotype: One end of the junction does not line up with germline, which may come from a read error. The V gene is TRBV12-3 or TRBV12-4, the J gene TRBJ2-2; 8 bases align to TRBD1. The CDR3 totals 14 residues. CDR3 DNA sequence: TGTGCCTGCAGTTTTCAGGGGGCAGGCGGGGAGCTGTCTTTT. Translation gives CACSFQGAGGELSF.

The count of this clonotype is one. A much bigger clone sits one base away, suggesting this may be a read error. The CDR3 region is CSARPQLAVSTDTQYF. The CDR3, as DNA: TGCAGTGCTAGACCTCAATTAGCGGTCAGCACAGATACGCAGTATTTT. This chain uses TRBV20-1 with TRBJ2-3; D possibly corresponds to TRBD2 (6 bases). The V gene's germline CDR1 is DFQATT and CDR2 SNEGSKA (reference sequence). V was trimmed by 2 bases and J by 0 bases, leaving 15 bases between them. CDR3 length equals 16 residues.

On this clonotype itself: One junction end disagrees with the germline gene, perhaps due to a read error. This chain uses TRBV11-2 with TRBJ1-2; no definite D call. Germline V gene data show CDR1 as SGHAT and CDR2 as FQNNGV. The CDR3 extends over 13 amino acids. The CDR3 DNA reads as TGTGCAAGCAGCCCCTTCCGCAACTATGGCTACACCTTC. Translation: CASSPFRNYGYTF.